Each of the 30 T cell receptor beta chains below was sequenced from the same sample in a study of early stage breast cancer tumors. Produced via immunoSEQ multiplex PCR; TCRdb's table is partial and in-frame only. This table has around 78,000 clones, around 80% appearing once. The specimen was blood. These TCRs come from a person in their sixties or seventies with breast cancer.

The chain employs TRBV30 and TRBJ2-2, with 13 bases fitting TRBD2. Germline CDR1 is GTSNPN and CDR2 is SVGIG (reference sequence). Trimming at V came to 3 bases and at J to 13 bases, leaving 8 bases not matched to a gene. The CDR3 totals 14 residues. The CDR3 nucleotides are TGTGCCTGGAGCCTGACTAGCGGGAGGTCAGCGCTGTTTTTT. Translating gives CAWSLTSGRSALFF.

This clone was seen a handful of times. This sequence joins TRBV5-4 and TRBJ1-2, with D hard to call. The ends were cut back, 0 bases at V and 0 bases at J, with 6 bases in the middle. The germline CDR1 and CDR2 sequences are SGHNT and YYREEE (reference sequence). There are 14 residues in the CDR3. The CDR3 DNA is TGTGCCAGCAGCTTGGCAGTAGCTAACTATGGCTACACCTTC. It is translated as CASSLAVANYGYTF.

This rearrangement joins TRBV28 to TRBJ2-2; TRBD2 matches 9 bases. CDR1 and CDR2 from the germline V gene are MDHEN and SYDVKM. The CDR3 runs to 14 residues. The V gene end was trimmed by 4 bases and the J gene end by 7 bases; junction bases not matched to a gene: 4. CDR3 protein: CASSYSGGNGELFF. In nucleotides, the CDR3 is TGTGCCAGCAGTTATAGCGGGGGAAACGGGGAGCTGTTTTTT.

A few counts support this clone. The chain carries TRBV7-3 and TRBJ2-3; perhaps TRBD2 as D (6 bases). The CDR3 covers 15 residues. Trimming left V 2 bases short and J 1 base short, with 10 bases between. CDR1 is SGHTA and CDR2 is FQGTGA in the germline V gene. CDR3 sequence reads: CASSLGRLGTDTQYF. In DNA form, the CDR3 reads TGTGCCAGCAGCTTAGGGAGACTAGGCACAGATACGCAGTATTTT.

The CDR3 coding sequence is TGTGCCAGCAGCTCCACAGGGTGGGGGAGCACAGATACGCAGTATTTT. Translated: CASSSTGWGSTDTQYF. The V and J genes are TRBV7-3 and TRBJ2-3, with D possibly TRBD1 on 6 matching bases. The CDR3 is 16 amino acids. The germline V gene encodes CDR1 SGHTA and CDR2 FQGTGA. Trimming shortened V by 4 bases and J by 0 bases, and 14 bases separated the two germline ends.

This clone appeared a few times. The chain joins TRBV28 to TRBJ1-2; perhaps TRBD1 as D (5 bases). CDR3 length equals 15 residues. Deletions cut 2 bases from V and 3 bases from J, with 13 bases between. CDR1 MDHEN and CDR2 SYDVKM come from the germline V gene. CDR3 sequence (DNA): TGTGCCAGCAGTTTAGGTGGGGCGAAGGACTATGGCTACACCTTC. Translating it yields CASSLGGAKDYGYTF.

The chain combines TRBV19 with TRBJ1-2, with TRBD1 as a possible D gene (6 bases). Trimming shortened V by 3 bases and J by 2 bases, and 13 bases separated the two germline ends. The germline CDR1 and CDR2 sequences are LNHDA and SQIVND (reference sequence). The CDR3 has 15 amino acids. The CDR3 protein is CASSIAGGGNYGYTF. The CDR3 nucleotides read TGTGCCAGTAGTATTGCTGGGGGCGGAAACTATGGCTACACCTTC.

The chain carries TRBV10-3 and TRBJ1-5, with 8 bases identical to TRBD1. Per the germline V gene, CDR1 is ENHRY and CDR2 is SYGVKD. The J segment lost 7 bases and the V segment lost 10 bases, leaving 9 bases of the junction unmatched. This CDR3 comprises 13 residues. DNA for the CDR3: TGTGCCACCAGCCAGGGGGCAGGGCAGCCCCAGCATTTT. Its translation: CATSQGAGQPQHF.

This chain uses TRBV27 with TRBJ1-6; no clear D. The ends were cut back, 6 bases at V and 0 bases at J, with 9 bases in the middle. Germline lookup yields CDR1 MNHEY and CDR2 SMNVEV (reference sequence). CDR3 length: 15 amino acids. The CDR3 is CASRAVSSYNSPLHF. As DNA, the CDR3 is TGTGCCAGCAGGGCCGTATCCTCCTATAATTCACCCCTCCACTTT.

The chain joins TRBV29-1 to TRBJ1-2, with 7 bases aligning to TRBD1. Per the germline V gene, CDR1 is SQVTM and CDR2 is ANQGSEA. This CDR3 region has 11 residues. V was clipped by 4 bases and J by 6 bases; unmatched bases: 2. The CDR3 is CSVGQGDGYTF. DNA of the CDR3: TGCAGCGTTGGCCAGGGGGATGGCTACACCTTC.

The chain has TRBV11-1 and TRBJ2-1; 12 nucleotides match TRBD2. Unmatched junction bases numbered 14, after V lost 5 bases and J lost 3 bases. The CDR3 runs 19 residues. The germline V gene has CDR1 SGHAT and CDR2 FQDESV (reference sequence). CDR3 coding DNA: TGTGCCAGCAGCCCTACGCCGGGACTAGCGGGTTACCTCTACAATGAGCAGTTCTTC. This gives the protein CASSPTPGLAGYLYNEQFF.

The CDR3 reads CASSWGRIGQGDSYEQYF. The CDR3 nucleotides are TGTGCCAGTAGCTGGGGGAGGATTGGACAGGGCGACTCCTACGAGCAGTACTTC. The V gene is TRBV19, the J gene TRBJ2-7; 8 positions agree with TRBD1. V dropped 6 bases and J dropped 0; count of bases not matched to a gene: 16. In germline, CDR1 is LNHDA, CDR2 SQIVND (reference sequence). This CDR3 comprises 18 residues.

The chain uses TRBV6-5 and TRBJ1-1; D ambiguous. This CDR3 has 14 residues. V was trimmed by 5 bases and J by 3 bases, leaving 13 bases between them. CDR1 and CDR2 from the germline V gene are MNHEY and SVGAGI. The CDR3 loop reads CASSRQFRHTEAFF. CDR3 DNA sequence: TGTGCCAGCAGTCGACAATTTCGGCACACTGAAGCTTTCTTT.

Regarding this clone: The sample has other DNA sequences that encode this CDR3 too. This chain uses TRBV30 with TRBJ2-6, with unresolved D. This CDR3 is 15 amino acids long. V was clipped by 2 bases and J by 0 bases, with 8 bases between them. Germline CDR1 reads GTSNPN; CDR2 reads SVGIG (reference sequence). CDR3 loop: CAWSRPTSGANVLTF. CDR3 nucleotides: TGTGCCTGGAGTCGACCGACCTCTGGGGCCAACGTCCTGACTTTC.

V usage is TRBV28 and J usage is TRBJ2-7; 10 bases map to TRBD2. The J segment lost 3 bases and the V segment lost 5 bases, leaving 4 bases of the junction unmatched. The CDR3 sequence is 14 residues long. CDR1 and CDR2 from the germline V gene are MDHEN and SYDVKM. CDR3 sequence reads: CASSAWTSGYEQYF. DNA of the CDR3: TGTGCCAGCAGTGCATGGACTAGCGGCTACGAGCAGTACTTC.

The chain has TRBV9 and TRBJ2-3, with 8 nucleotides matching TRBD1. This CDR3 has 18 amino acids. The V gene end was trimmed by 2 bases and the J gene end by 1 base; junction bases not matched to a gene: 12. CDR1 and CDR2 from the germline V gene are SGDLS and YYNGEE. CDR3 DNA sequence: TGTGCCAGCAGCGTTGCAGCAGGGGGCCCGGGGGGCACAGATACGCAGTATTTT. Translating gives CASSVAAGGPGGTDTQYF. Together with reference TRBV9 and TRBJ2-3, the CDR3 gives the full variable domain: DSGVTQTPKHLITATGQRVTLRCSPRSGDLSVYWYQQSLDQGLQFLIQYYNGEERAKGNILERFSAQQFPDLHSELNLSSLELGDSALYFCASSVAAGGPGGTDTQYFGPGTRLTVL.

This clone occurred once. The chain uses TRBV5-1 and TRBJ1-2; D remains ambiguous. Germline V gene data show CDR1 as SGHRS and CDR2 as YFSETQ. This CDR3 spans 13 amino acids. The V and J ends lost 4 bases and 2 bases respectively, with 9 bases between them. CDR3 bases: TGCGCCAGCAGCCCAGGAGTCAACTATGGCTACACCTTC. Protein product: CASSPGVNYGYTF.

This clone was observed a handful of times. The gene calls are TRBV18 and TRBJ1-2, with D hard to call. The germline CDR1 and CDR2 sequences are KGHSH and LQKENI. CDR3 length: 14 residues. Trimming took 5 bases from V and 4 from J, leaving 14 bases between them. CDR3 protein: CASSEGGLGYGYTF. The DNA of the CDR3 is TGTGCCAGCTCAGAAGGAGGGCTGGGCTATGGCTACACCTTC.

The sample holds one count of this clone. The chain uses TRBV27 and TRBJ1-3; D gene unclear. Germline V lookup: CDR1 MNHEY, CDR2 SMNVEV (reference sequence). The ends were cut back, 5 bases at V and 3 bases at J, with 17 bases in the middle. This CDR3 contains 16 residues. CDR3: CASSDLELWVGNTIYF. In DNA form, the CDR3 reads TGTGCCAGCAGTGACTTGGAGCTGTGGGTTGGAAACACCATATATTTT.

CDR3 in DNA: TGCGCCAGCAGCCACCAAGAGAGGGACGAGCAGTACTTC. It translates to CASSHQERDEQYF. The genes are TRBV4-1 and TRBJ2-7; the D gene is possibly TRBD2 (5 bases). The V gene lost 3 bases and the J gene lost 5 bases, with 11 bases spanning the gap. CDR3 size: 13 residues. Looked up from germline, CDR1 is MGHRA and CDR2 is YSYEKL.

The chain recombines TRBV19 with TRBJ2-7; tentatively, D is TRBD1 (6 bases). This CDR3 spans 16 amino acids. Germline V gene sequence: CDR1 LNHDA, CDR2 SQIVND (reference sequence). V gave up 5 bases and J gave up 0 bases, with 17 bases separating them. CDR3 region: CASSSPGQINSYEQYF. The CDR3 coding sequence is TGTGCCAGTAGTTCACCGGGACAAATTAACTCCTACGAGCAGTACTTC.

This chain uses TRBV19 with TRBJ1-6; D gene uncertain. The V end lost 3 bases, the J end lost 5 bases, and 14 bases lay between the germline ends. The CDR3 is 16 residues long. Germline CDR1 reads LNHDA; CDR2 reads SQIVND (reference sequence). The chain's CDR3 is CASSMLQPRNNSPLHF. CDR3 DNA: TGTGCCAGTAGTATGCTTCAGCCGAGGAATAATTCACCCCTCCACTTT.

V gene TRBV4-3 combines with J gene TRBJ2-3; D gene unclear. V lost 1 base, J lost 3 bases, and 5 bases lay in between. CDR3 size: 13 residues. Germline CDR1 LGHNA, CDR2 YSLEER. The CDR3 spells CASSQVPTDTQYF. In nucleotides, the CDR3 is TGCGCCAGCAGCCAAGTACCTACAGATACGCAGTATTTT.

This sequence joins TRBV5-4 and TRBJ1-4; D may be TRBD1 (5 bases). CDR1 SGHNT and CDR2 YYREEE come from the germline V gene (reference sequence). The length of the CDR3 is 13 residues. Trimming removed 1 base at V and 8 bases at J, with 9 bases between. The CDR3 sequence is CASSLRGGEKLFF. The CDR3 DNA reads TGTGCCAGCAGCTTGAGGGGTGGGGAAAAACTGTTTTTT.

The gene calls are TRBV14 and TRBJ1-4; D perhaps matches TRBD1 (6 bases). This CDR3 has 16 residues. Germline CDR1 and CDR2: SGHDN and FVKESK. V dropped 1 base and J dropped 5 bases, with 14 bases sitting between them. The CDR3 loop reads CASSQVMPGANEKLFF. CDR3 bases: TGTGCCAGCAGCCAAGTCATGCCGGGGGCGAATGAAAAACTGTTTTTT.

The CDR3 sequence is CASITFKSNQPQHF. The DNA of the CDR3 is TGTGCCAGCATTACATTTAAGAGCAATCAGCCCCAGCATTTT. This rearrangement joins TRBV28 to TRBJ1-5; the D is unclear. The germline V gene encodes CDR1 MDHEN and CDR2 SYDVKM. Trimming removed 7 bases at V and 1 base at J, with 11 bases between. The CDR3 has 14 amino acids.

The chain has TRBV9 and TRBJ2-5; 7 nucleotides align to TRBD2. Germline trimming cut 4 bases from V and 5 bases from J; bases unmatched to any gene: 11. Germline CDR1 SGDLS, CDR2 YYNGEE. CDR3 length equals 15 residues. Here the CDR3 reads CASSPRGGRQETQYF. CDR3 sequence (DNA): TGTGCCAGCAGCCCGAGGGGAGGGAGGCAGGAGACCCAGTACTTC.

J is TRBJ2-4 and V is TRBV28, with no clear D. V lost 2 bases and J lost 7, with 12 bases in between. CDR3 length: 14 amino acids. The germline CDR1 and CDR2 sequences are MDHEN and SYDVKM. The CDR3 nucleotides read TGTGCCAGCAGTTTAGTACGCTGGGGTAACATTCAGTACTTC. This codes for CASSLVRWGNIQYF.

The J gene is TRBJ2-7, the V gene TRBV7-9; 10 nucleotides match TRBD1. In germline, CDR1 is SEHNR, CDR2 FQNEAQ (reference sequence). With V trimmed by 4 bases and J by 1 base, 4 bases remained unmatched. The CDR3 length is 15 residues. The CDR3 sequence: CASSSGQGKSYEQYF. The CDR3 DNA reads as TGTGCCAGCAGCTCGGGACAGGGGAAGTCCTACGAGCAGTACTTC.

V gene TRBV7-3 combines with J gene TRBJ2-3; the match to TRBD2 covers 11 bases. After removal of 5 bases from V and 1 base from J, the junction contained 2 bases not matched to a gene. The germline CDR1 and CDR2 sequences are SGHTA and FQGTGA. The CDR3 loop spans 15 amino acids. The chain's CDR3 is CASSIAGGGTDTQYF. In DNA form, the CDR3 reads TGTGCCAGCAGCATAGCGGGAGGGGGCACAGATACGCAGTATTTT.